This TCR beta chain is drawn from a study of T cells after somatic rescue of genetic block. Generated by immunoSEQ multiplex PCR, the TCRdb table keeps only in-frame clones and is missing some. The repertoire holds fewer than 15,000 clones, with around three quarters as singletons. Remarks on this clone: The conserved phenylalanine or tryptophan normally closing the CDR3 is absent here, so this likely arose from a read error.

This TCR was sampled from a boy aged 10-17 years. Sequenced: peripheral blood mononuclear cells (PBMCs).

DNA for the CDR3: TGTGCCAGCAGCTTACTCGGGCAGGTTCCTCCTCTAGCCAAAAACATTCAGTACCTC. It yields the protein CASSLLGQVPPLAKNIQYL. This chain links TRBV7-2 with TRBJ2-4; D not certain. V was trimmed by 2 bases and J by 0 bases, leaving 20 bases between them. This CDR3 region has 19 residues. Germline CDR1 is SGHTA and CDR2 is FQGNSA.